This TCR beta chain emerged from a study of OX40 agonist ivuxolimab in advanced cancers. Regarding the study as a whole: Among the least clonally expanded were partial responders at 0.1-3.0 mg/kg.

Comment on this clone: Antigen: not known.

The repertoire was sequenced with immunoSEQ multiplex PCR; TCRdb's copy has only in-frame clones and lacks some. Among 55,000 to 70,000 clones listed, about 86% were seen once. Germline CDR1 and CDR2: LNHDA and SQIVND (reference sequence). This CDR3 is 17 amino acids long. V was trimmed by 1 base and J by 0 bases, leaving 13 bases between them. The TCR sequence derives from an adult with an advanced solid tumor such as melanoma, head and neck, liver or kidney cancer. The sequenced sample was CD4+ or CD8+ T cells sorted from blood, obtained in a trial of the OX40 agonist ivuxolimab. The gene calls are TRBV19 and TRBJ2-1; D is undetermined. This CDR3 reads CASSIGTGRSSYNEQFF. CDR3 DNA: TGTGCCAGTAGTATAGGAACTGGGCGGAGCTCCTACAATGAGCAGTTCTTC.